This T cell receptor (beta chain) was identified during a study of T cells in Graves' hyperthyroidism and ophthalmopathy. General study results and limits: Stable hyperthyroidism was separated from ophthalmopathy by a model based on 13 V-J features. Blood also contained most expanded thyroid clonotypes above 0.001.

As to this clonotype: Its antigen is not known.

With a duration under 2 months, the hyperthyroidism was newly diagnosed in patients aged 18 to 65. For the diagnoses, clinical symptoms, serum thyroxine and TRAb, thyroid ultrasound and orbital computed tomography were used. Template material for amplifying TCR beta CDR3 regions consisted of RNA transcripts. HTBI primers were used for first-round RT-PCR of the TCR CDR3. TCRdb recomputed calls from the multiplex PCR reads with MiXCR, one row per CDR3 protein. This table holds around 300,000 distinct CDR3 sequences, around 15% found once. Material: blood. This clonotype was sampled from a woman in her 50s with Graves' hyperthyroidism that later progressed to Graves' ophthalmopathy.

This CDR3 is CASSRKIDSYNEQFF. In DNA form, the CDR3 reads TGTGCCAGCAGCCGAAAGATTGACTCCTACAATGAGCAGTTCTTC. The chain is built from TRBV14 and TRBJ2-1; no firm D call. The germline V gene has CDR1 SGHDN and CDR2 FVKESK. The CDR3 is 15 amino acids. Trimming removed 4 bases from V and 0 bases from J, with 10 bases in between.